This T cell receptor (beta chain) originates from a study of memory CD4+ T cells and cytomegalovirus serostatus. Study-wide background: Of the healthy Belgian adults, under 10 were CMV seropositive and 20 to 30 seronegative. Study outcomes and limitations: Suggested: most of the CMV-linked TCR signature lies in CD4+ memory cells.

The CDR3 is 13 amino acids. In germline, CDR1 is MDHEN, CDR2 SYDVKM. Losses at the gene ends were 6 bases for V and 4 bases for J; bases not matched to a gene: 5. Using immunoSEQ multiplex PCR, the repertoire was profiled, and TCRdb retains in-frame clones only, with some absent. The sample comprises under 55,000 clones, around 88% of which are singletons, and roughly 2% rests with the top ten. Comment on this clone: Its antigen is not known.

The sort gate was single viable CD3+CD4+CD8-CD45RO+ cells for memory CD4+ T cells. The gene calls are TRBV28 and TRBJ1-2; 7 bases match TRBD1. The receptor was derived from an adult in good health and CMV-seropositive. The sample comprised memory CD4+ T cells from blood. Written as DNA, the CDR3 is TGTGCCAGCAGCGCGGGACAGCTCTATGGCTACACCTTC. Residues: CASSAGQLYGYTF.